The 30 T cell receptor beta chains below were found in one sample sequenced in a study of tumor-infiltrating lymphocytes in glioblastoma multiforme. Multiple V-beta primers and a C-beta primer amplified TCRB from RNA. TCRdb ran MiXCR on the multiplex PCR reads and lists one entry per CDR3 protein. The table records tens of thousands of distinct CDR3 sequences, roughly two thirds of them present only once. Sequenced material: brain tumor tissue. These receptors were collected from a male donor with glioblastoma.

The chain uses TRBV12-3 or TRBV12-4 and TRBJ2-3, with 7 bases aligning to TRBD1. The DNA end is more similar to TRBJ1-5, so the J call may be wrong. CDR3 length equals 15 residues. The CDR3 is CASSNRGPSTDKQHF. Here the CDR3 DNA reads TGTGCCAGCAGTAACAGGGGCCCCAGCACAGATAAGCAGCATTTT.

This sequence joins TRBV6-2 or TRBV6-3 and TRBJ1-1; 9 bases are a match to TRBD1. The CDR3 is made up of 20 amino acids. From germline, CDR1 is MNHEY and CDR2 SVGEGT. After removal of 5 bases from V and 3 bases from J, the junction contained 22 bases not matched to a gene. The chain's CDR3 is CASSPESVGTGLFPDTEAFF. The CDR3 nucleotides are TGTGCCAGCAGTCCCGAATCCGTAGGGACAGGGCTGTTTCCGGACACTGAAGCTTTCTTT.

The CDR3 protein is CANSAGNYEQYF. CDR3 in DNA: TGTGCTAACAGCGCCGGCAACTACGAGCAGTACTTC. This chain joins TRBV11-2 and TRBJ2-7, with D unclear. The CDR3 is 12 amino acids. Germline V CDR1 and CDR2: SGHAT, FQNNGV.

Regarding this clonotype: A much bigger clone sits one base away, suggesting this may be a read error. J is TRBJ2-5 and V is TRBV5-1; perhaps TRBD1 as D (6 bases). The CDR3 has 15 amino acids. From germline, CDR1 is SGHRS and CDR2 YFSETQ. The CDR3 nucleotides read TGCGCCAGCAGCGATGGGACACACCACCAACAGACCCAGTACTTC. Its translation: CASSDGTHHQQTQYF.

This clonotype turned up a few times. This chain joins TRBV11-2 and TRBJ2-5, with D maybe TRBD2 (6 bases). V gave up 4 bases and J gave up 3 bases, with 9 bases separating them. Germline CDR1 and CDR2: SGHAT and FQNNGV. The CDR3 is made up of 13 amino acids. The CDR3 nucleotides read TGTGCCAGCAGCTGGGAGGCTGAAGAGACCCAGTACTTC. This codes for CASSWEAEETQYF.

V gene TRBV11-2 combines with J gene TRBJ1-1, with D perhaps TRBD1 (5 bases). Germline V gene sequence: CDR1 SGHAT, CDR2 FQNNGV. CDR3 length equals 16 residues. Trimming removed 6 bases from V and 1 base from J, with 18 bases in between. The CDR3 sequence is CASRATLGVGNTEAFF. The CDR3 bases are TGTGCCAGCAGGGCTACTCTAGGGGTCGGGAACACTGAAGCTTTCTTT. The whole variable domain, remainder taken from reference TRBV11-2 and TRBJ1-1, is EAGVAQSPRYKIIEKRQSVAFWCNPISGHATLYWYQQILGQGPKLLIQFQNNGVVDDSQLPKDRFSAERLKGVDSTLKIQPAKLEDSAVYLCASRATLGVGNTEAFFGQGTRLTVV.

A note on this clonotype: The conserved closing phenylalanine or tryptophan is absent in this CDR3, likely reflecting a read error. The V call is TRBV6-5, the J call TRBJ2-7; 7 positions match TRBD2. Germline assignment: CDR1 MNHEY and CDR2 SVGAGI. Trimming removed 6 bases from V and 6 bases from J; junction bases left unmatched: 8. The CDR3 has 13 amino acids. In DNA form, the CDR3 reads TGTGCCAGCAGACAAAGACTAGCTAGCGAGCAGTACTCC. It encodes CASRQRLASEQYS.

This clonotype is termed medium-sized. This chain connects TRBV11-2 to TRBJ2-6; no firm D call. CDR1 is SGHAT and CDR2 is FQNNGV in the germline V gene. The CDR3 consists of 15 residues. Trimming removed 1 base at V and 4 bases at J, with 8 bases between. The CDR3 bases are TGTGCCAGCAGCTTAGTTCTAACCGGGGCCAACGTCCTGACTTTC. Translating it yields CASSLVLTGANVLTF.

This chain connects TRBV6-5 to TRBJ2-1; no clear D gene. There are 14 residues in the CDR3. CDR1 and CDR2 from the germline V gene are MNHEY and SVGAGI. V was trimmed by 4 bases and J by 9 bases, leaving 16 bases between them. The CDR3 region has the DNA TGTGCCAGCAGTTGTGGGCCGGGCTCCGGTGAGCAGTTCTTC. It yields the protein CASSCGPGSGEQFF.

Of note for this clonotype: This clone may be a read error of a much larger clone one base away. V and J are TRBV28 and TRBJ1-2, with D possibly TRBD1 on 5 matching bases. This CDR3 contains 12 residues. Trimming stripped 9 bases from V and 4 bases from J, with 12 bases between. Germline CDR1 and CDR2: MDHEN and SYDVKM. Here the CDR3 reads CARIAGSYGYTF. The CDR3 DNA is TGTGCCAGGATTGCAGGGTCCTATGGCTACACCTTC.

With respect to this clonotype: A single base separates this from a much larger clone, so it may be a read error. The V and J genes are TRBV7-9 and TRBJ2-7, with D perhaps TRBD2 (5 bases). The CDR3 consists of 14 residues. V was clipped by 1 base and J by 3 bases, with 10 bases between them. The V gene's germline CDR1 is SEHNR and CDR2 FQNEAQ (reference sequence). This CDR3 is CASSLDEGSYEQYF. The CDR3 nucleotides are TGTGCCAGCAGCTTAGATGAAGGGAGCTACGAGCAGTACTTC.

This clonotype was seen at least ten times. CDR3 DNA: TGTGCCTGGTCTGGGGGGTTCACCTACGAGCAGTACTTC. Its translation is CAWSGGFTYEQYF. The chain uses TRBV30 and TRBJ2-7; a weak D match, TRBD2 (6 bases). CDR1 and CDR2 from the germline V gene are GTSNPN and SVGIG (reference sequence). The CDR3 covers 13 residues. V was clipped by 5 bases and J by 2 bases, with 13 bases between them.

Regarding this clonotype: The CDR3 end shows no conserved phenylalanine or tryptophan, and so a read error is likely. The rearrangement links TRBV6-1 to TRBJ2-5, with TRBD2 identical over 10 bases. Germline CDR1 and CDR2: MNHNS and SASEGT. The CDR3 sequence is 13 residues long. V lost 8 bases to trimming and J lost 7 bases; unmatched junction nucleotides: 7. The CDR3 region is CASSSGSVGTQYL. CDR3 DNA sequence: TGTGCCAGCTCTAGCGGGAGCGTGGGGACCCAGTACTTA.

Worth noting for this clonotype: Mismatch with germline at one junction end may stem from a read error. V gene TRBV20-1 combines with J gene TRBJ2-1; D remains unclear. CDR3 length equals 15 residues. The germline V gene encodes CDR1 DFQATT and CDR2 SNEGSKA (reference sequence). The CDR3 region has the DNA TGCAGTGCTAGAGCCCTGAACAGCTTAGTCCATGAGGAGTTCTTC. Protein product: CSARALNSLVHEEFF.

Regarding this clonotype: Germline is not matched at one junction end, which may reflect a read error. The V gene is TRBV20-1, the J gene TRBJ2-3; 11 nucleotides line up with TRBD2. In germline, CDR1 is DFQATT, CDR2 SNEGSKA (reference sequence). The CDR3 is made up of 14 amino acids. The CDR3 coding sequence is TGCAGAGCTGGTAGCGGGAGGGGTGCAGATACCCAGTATTTT. This translates into CRAGSGRGADTQYF.

About this clonotype: The junction does not match germline at one end; this may be a read error. V is TRBV6-1 and J is TRBJ1-3; D is ambiguous. Germline CDR1 and CDR2: MNHNS and SASEGT. The CDR3 is 17 amino acids. The DNA for the CDR3 is TGTGCCAGCGGTGAGATGGGATTTTCGAGCTCTGGAAACACCATATATTTT. It specifies CASGEMGFSSSGNTIYF.

The chain links TRBV20-1 to TRBJ2-7; maybe TRBD2 (5 bases). The ends were cut back, 0 bases at V and 3 bases at J, with 15 bases in the middle. The V gene's germline CDR1 is DFQATT and CDR2 SNEGSKA (reference sequence). CDR3 length: 15 amino acids. CDR3 region: CSARDQAAGIYEQYF. The CDR3 DNA is TGCAGTGCTAGAGACCAAGCAGCCGGGATCTACGAGCAGTACTTC.

The chain links TRBV20-1 to TRBJ2-1, with a possible D match to TRBD1 (6 bases). Germline V gene lookup returns CDR1 DFQATT and CDR2 SNEGSKA (reference sequence). The CDR3 is made up of 15 amino acids. V gave up 4 bases and J gave up 9 bases, with 22 bases separating them. CDR3 DNA: TGCAGTGCTAATAGGTATGAGGGGGTACAGGGTGAGCAGTTCTTC. This gives the protein CSANRYEGVQGEQFF.

This chain links TRBV20-1 with TRBJ2-7; D gene ambiguous. The V end lost 0 bases, the J end lost 4 bases, and 16 bases lay between the germline ends. Germline V CDR1 and CDR2: DFQATT, SNEGSKA (reference sequence). This CDR3 has 15 amino acids. CDR3 amino acids: CSARDRVSVTYEQYF. As DNA, the CDR3 is TGCAGTGCTAGAGATCGGGTATCGGTCACTTACGAGCAGTACTTC.

Turning to this clonotype: Since the CDR3 does not end with the conserved phenylalanine or tryptophan, this likely comes from a read error. V gene TRBV5-1 combines with J gene TRBJ2-6, with D perhaps TRBD2 (5 bases). The CDR3 length is 15 residues. Germline CDR1 reads SGHRS; CDR2 reads YFSETQ. V was trimmed by 4 bases and J by 2 bases, leaving 10 bases between them. The CDR3 here is CASSPGETGANVLTL. In DNA form, the CDR3 reads TGCGCCAGCAGCCCTGGGGAGACTGGGGCCAACGTCCTGACTCTC.

As concerns this clonotype: A read error is possible here, since a much larger clone lies one base away. The chain has TRBV4-2 and TRBJ2-3, with 11 bases matching TRBD2. The length of the CDR3 is 16 residues. Per the germline V gene, CDR1 is LGHNA and CDR2 is YNFKEQ. The CDR3 coding sequence is TGTGCCAGCAGCCAAGAAAAACTAGCGGGAGTTGATAGGCAGTATTTT. This codes for CASSQEKLAGVDRQYF.

The CDR3 DNA sequence: TGCAGTGCTAGAACACTAGCGGATAAGTGGGAGCAGTACTTC. It specifies CSARTLADKWEQYF. The V gene is TRBV20-1, the J gene TRBJ2-7, with 8 bases matching TRBD2. The CDR3 consists of 14 residues. Germline loops: CDR1 DFQATT, CDR2 SNEGSKA (reference sequence). Trimming took 2 bases from V and 7 from J; bases not matched to a gene: 10.

This clonotype came up many times. The V call is TRBV30, the J call TRBJ1-4, with D perhaps matching TRBD1 (6 bases). Germline V lookup: CDR1 GTSNPN, CDR2 SVGIG (reference sequence). CDR3 length equals 15 residues. V was cut by 4 bases and J by 8 bases, with 20 bases left in between. CDR3 protein: CAWNRLGAGEEKLFF. CDR3 coding DNA: TGTGCCTGGAACCGTCTGGGGGCGGGCGAGGAAAAACTGTTTTTT.

This clonotype was counted between two and nine times. The chain combines TRBV21-1 with TRBJ1-2. TRBV21-1 is reported as a pseudogene. This CDR3 is 20 amino acids long. The CDR3 here is CASSKDTALHRKVKRYGYIF. The CDR3 nucleotides read TGTGCCAGCAGCAAAGATACGGCCCTACATAGAAAAGTCAAACGCTATGGCTACATCTTC.

A note on this clonotype: This may come from a read error, since a much larger clone is one base off. The rearrangement joins TRBV7-9 to TRBJ2-1, with D uncertain. The CDR3 runs 14 residues. The V gene's germline CDR1 is SEHNR and CDR2 FQNEAQ (reference sequence). CDR3 bases: TGTCCCAGCAGCTTAGTTCCAGTTCACAATGAGCAGTTCTTC. Protein: CPSSLVPVHNEQFF.

On this clonotype: It is likely a read error, because the conserved phenylalanine at the end of the CDR3 is missing. The V and J genes are TRBV7-8 and TRBJ2-5, with D tentatively TRBD1 (6 bases). The CDR3 is 13 residues long. V was clipped by 1 base and J by 7 bases, with 10 bases between them. From germline, CDR1 is SGHVS and CDR2 FQNEAQ. The CDR3 DNA sequence: TGTGCCAGCAGCTTAGAAGGCAGGGGGACCCAGTACTCC. It yields the protein CASSLEGRGTQYS.

Concerning this clonotype: Given the absence of the conserved phenylalanine or tryptophan at the CDR3 end, a read error is likely. V is TRBV10-3 and J is TRBJ2-5; D perhaps matches TRBD2 (5 bases). The CDR3 totals 19 residues. Germline V gives CDR1 ENHRY, CDR2 SYGVKD. Trimming left V 0 bases short and J 2 bases short, with 22 bases between. The CDR3 DNA sequence: TGTGCCATCAGTGAGTCGTCGGGGTCCGGTACCCCCTCGCAAGAGACCCAGTACTCC. It specifies CAISESSGSGTPSQETQYS.

This clonotype was seen repeatedly, ten times or more. The junction and the germline gene differ at one end; a read error may be behind it. This rearrangement joins TRBV6-5 to TRBJ2-7; D may correspond to TRBD1 or TRBD2 (5 bases each). There are 16 residues in the CDR3. Germline CDR1 MNHEY, CDR2 SVGAGI. In DNA form, the CDR3 reads TGTGCCAGCAGTAAGAAGGGACGTCCGAGCTCCTACGAGCAGCACTTC. Translation: CASSKKGRPSSYEQHF.

Details on this clonotype: A much larger clone differs from this one at a single base, so this may be a read error. This chain uses TRBV5-6 with TRBJ2-1; TRBD2 agrees at 8 bases. This CDR3 contains 15 residues. CDR1 is SGHDT and CDR2 is YYEEEE in the germline V gene. The CDR3 DNA reads as TGTGCCTGCAGCTTAGGGACTAGACTCTACAATGAGCAGTTCTTC. The encoded protein is CACSLGTRLYNEQFF.

In its sample, this clonotype ranks as medium-sized. The CDR3 region has the DNA TGTGCCAGCAGCTTGGCGGTTGGCACAGATACGCAGTATTTT. Protein: CASSLAVGTDTQYF. The V gene is TRBV5-5, the J gene TRBJ2-3; D not resolved. V lost 0 bases and J lost 1, with 6 bases in between. Per germline, CDR1 SGHKS and CDR2 YYEKEE (reference sequence). The CDR3 sequence is 14 residues long.